This T cell receptor beta chain was recovered during a study of blood T cell repertoires in COVID-19. Study information: PBMCs, B-cell-depleted T cells, or T cells provided the cDNA or gDNA that made up the material.

Seattle cases were enrolled at active infection and followed longitudinally. V was pared by 4 bases and J by 7 bases, with 16 bases between. The CDR3 is made up of 15 amino acids. Germline loops: CDR1 LNHDA, CDR2 SQIVND (reference sequence). Study processing details: Nucleated cell counts were estimated from reference gene primer amplification. TCRdb's copy holds only in-frame clones and misses some; the assay was immunoSEQ multiplex PCR. For V, J and clone size, that table is used; D and trimming come from the DNA. The profile covers roughly 380,000 clones, with about 91% appearing a single time and approximately 1.5% taken by the ten largest.

The origin of this receptor is a woman in her forties with COVID-19, enrolled during active disease. The sample comprised peripheral blood. This chain links TRBV19 with TRBJ2-2, with D possibly matching TRBD2 (6 bases). CDR3 amino acids: CASSRPLDGGGELFF. The CDR3 bases are TGTGCCAGTAGTAGGCCCTTGGACGGGGGCGGGGAGCTGTTTTTT.